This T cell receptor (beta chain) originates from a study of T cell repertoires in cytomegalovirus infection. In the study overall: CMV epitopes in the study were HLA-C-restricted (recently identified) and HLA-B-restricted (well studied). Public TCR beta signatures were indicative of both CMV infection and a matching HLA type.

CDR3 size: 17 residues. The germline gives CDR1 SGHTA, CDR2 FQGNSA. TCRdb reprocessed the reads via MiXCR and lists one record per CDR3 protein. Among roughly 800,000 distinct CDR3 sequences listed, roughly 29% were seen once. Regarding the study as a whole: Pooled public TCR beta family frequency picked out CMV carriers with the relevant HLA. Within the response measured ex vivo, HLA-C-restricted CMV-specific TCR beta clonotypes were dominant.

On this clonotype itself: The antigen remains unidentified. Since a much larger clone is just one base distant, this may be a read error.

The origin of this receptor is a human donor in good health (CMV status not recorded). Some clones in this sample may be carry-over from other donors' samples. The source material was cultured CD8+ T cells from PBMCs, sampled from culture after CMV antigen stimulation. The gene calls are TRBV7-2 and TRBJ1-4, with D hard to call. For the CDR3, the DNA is TGTGCCAGCAGCTTAGGACAAGGGCAGTTGGCCGATGAAAAACTGTCTTTT. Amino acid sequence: CASSLGQGQLADEKLSF.